These 26 T cell receptor beta chains came from one sample sequenced in a study of identical twins. Via MiXCR, TCRdb re-called the 5' RACE reads, giving one row per CDR3 protein. Counted here are over 600,000 distinct CDR3 sequences, 21% occurring once; the ten biggest clones make up over 4%. In addition, the sample was reused for a study of T cells expressing NK-cell markers.

Sequencing was performed on PBMCs. The receptors derive from a woman between 18 and 29 years old in good health.

The genes are TRBV20-1 and TRBJ1-6; TRBD1 matches at 7 bases. The CDR3 loop spans 14 amino acids. J lost 13 bases, V lost 4 bases, and 13 bases had no gene match. Germline CDR1 reads DFQATT; CDR2 reads SNEGSKA (reference sequence). Written as DNA, the CDR3 is TGCAGTGCTACCTCCGGGACAGATCTTTCTCCCCTCCACTTT. Amino acids: CSATSGTDLSPLHF.

The genes are TRBV20-1 and TRBJ2-3, with D perhaps TRBD2 (5 bases). Per the germline V gene, CDR1 is DFQATT and CDR2 is SNEGSKA (reference sequence). The CDR3 totals 16 residues. V was clipped by 0 bases and J by 0 bases, with 13 bases between them. CDR3 amino acids: CSARDRLALSTDTQYF. CDR3 DNA sequence: TGCAGTGCTAGAGATCGGCTAGCACTGAGCACAGATACGCAGTATTTT.

This clonotype was detected only a few times. This chain uses TRBV12-3 or TRBV12-4 with TRBJ2-4; D possibly uses TRBD1 or TRBD2 (5 bases each). The CDR3 covers 17 residues. V gave up 2 bases and J gave up 0 bases, with 14 bases separating them. The CDR3 loop reads CASSLRTGRRAKNIQYF. The CDR3 DNA reads TGTGCCAGCAGTTTAAGGACGGGACGGAGAGCCAAAAACATTCAGTACTTC.

This clonotype has only one observation. This chain uses TRBV3-1 with TRBJ2-4; the match to TRBD1 covers 7 bases. Germline V CDR1 and CDR2: LGHDT, YNNKEL (reference sequence). The CDR3 runs 16 residues. Losses at the gene ends were 4 bases for V and 6 bases for J; bases not matched to a gene: 12. The CDR3 nucleotides are TGTGCCAGCAGCCGCAAGACAGGGACGAGGGGAAACATTCAGTACTTC. This encodes CASSRKTGTRGNIQYF. Full variable domain (rest looked up from reference TRBV3-1 and TRBJ2-4): DTAVSQTPKYLVTQMGNDKSIKCEQNLGHDTMYWYKQDSKKFLKIMFSYNNKELIINETVPNRFSPKSPDKAHLNLHINSLELGDSAVYFCASSRKTGTRGNIQYFGAGTRLSVL.

J is TRBJ2-2 and V is TRBV7-6; D might be TRBD2 (6 bases). V lost 1 base to trimming and J lost 4 bases, with 13 bases between them. The CDR3 length is 16 residues. Germline V gene sequence: CDR1 SGHVS, CDR2 FNYEAQ. The CDR3 protein is CASSLGSAGTTGELFF. In nucleotides, the CDR3 is TGTGCCAGCAGCTTAGGTTCAGCGGGTACCACCGGGGAGCTGTTTTTT.

The rearrangement uses TRBV30 and TRBJ2-3; 7 bases map to TRBD2. The CDR3 sequence is 11 residues long. CDR1 and CDR2 from the germline V gene are GTSNPN and SVGIG (reference sequence). Unmatched junction bases numbered 7, after V lost 2 bases and J lost 14 bases. The CDR3 DNA follows: TGTGCCTGGAGTCCGCCTAGCGGCCCGTATTTT. Translation: CAWSPPSGPYF.

In its sample, this clonotype was seen many times. The gene calls are TRBV6-5 and TRBJ1-1; no firm D call. The CDR3 length is 14 residues. V lost 0 bases and J 1 base, leaving 6 bases between the germline ends. Germline lookup yields CDR1 MNHEY and CDR2 SVGAGI. CDR3 residues: CASSYSPGNTEAFF. CDR3 coding DNA: TGTGCCAGCAGTTACTCGCCTGGGAACACTGAAGCTTTCTTT.

The chain joins TRBV6-2 or TRBV6-3 to TRBJ2-1; 10 bases agree with TRBD2. CDR1 and CDR2 (germline): MNHEY, SVGEGT. Germline trimming cut 5 bases from V and 4 bases from J; bases unmatched to any gene: 11. This CDR3 spans 17 amino acids. This CDR3 reads CASSTPWTSGVYNEQFF. The DNA of the CDR3 is TGTGCCAGCAGTACACCCTGGACTAGCGGAGTGTACAATGAGCAGTTCTTC.

This clonotype turned up a few times. The chain employs TRBV7-6 and TRBJ2-3; possibly TRBD1 or TRBD2 for D (6 bases each). Germline values: CDR1 SGHVS, CDR2 FNYEAQ. The V end lost 0 bases, the J end lost 4 bases, and 20 bases lay between the germline ends. This CDR3 is built from 18 residues. The CDR3 protein is CASSLAGGTWIGSDTQYF. DNA for the CDR3: TGTGCCAGCAGCTTAGCCGGAGGGACATGGATCGGCTCAGATACGCAGTATTTT. The full variable domain, completed using reference TRBV7-6 and TRBJ2-3, is GAGVSQSPRYKVTKRGQDVALRCDPISGHVSLYWYRQALGQGPEFLTYFNYEAQQDKSGLPNDRFSAERPEGSISTLTIQRTEQRDSAMYRCASSLAGGTWIGSDTQYFGPGTRLTVL.

The V and J genes are TRBV7-6 and TRBJ2-3; TRBD2 is a possible D gene (7 bases). V lost 2 bases to trimming and J lost 4 bases, with 16 bases between them. Germline V gene data show CDR1 as SGHVS and CDR2 as FNYEAQ. The CDR3 runs to 16 residues. CDR3 amino acids: CASSLSLGGAPDTQYF. The CDR3 region has the DNA TGTGCCAGCAGCTTAAGTCTGGGGGGGGCCCCAGATACGCAGTATTTT.

The chain has TRBV5-1 and TRBJ1-2, with TRBD1 matching 9 bases. Germline CDR1 and CDR2: SGHRS and YFSETQ. With 6 bases clipped from V and 5 bases from J, the junction kept 11 bases outside the gene matches. The CDR3 is 15 residues long. The CDR3 reads CASTPKLGQGYGYTF. The CDR3, as DNA: TGCGCCAGCACGCCGAAGCTGGGACAGGGATATGGCTACACCTTC.

This clonotype was found many times. The chain carries TRBV20-1 and TRBJ1-2; 7 bases line up with TRBD1. CDR3 size: 12 residues. V was clipped by 6 bases and J by 0 bases; unmatched bases: 1. The germline V gene has CDR1 DFQATT and CDR2 SNEGSKA (reference sequence). The DNA for the CDR3 is TGCAGTGCAGGGACAGCTAACTATGGCTACACCTTC. It translates to CSAGTANYGYTF.

There are many counts of this clonotype. V is TRBV12-3 or TRBV12-4 and J is TRBJ2-1; tentative D call: TRBD2 (5 bases). The V end lost 5 bases, the J end lost 12 bases, and 11 bases lay between the germline ends. The CDR3 runs 11 residues. CDR3 residues: CASSLRTLQFF. In DNA, the CDR3 is TGTGCCAGCAGTCTCAGGACTCTGCAGTTCTTC.

The genes are TRBV4-1 and TRBJ2-1; TRBD1 is a possible D gene (6 bases). CDR3 length: 13 residues. Germline V gene lookup returns CDR1 MGHRA and CDR2 YSYEKL. V lost 3 bases to trimming and J lost 7 bases, with 10 bases between them. The DNA of the CDR3 is TGCGCCAGCAGCCAGCAGGGGTGGAATGAGCAGTTCTTC. Translated: CASSQQGWNEQFF.

The DNA of the CDR3 is TGTGCCAGCAGTTACTCGAGGTACAATGAGCAGTTCTTC. It encodes CASSYSRYNEQFF. The rearrangement joins TRBV6-5 to TRBJ2-1, with D uncertain. The CDR3 length is 13 residues. In germline, CDR1 is MNHEY, CDR2 SVGAGI. The V and J ends lost 0 bases and 4 bases respectively, with 4 bases between them.

Only a few counts were recorded for this clonotype. The chain uses TRBV20-1 and TRBJ2-1, with a tentative D call TRBD2 (6 bases). V was pared by 2 bases and J by 8 bases, with 13 bases between. This CDR3 spans 13 amino acids. Looked up from germline, CDR1 is DFQATT and CDR2 is SNEGSKA (reference sequence). CDR3 bases: TGCAGTGCTAGAATCCGCGGGGACTATGAGCAGTTCTTC. Residues: CSARIRGDYEQFF.

A few counts support this clonotype. The J gene is TRBJ2-7, the V gene TRBV7-9, with TRBD2 matching 13 bases. The CDR3 spans 16 residues. Germline V gives CDR1 SEHNR, CDR2 FQNEAQ (reference sequence). The junction had 11 bases not matched to a gene; V was cut back by 3 bases and J by 9 bases. The CDR3, as DNA: TGTGCCAGCAGCTTTGGTGGACTAGCGGGGGCCTCGTCGCAGTACTTC. This gives the protein CASSFGGLAGASSQYF.

This clonotype was recorded a few times. The chain couples TRBV10-3 to TRBJ2-1, with TRBD2 matching 10 bases. Germline CDR1 is ENHRY and CDR2 is SYGVKD. With V trimmed by 4 bases and J by 5 bases, 5 bases remained unmatched. The CDR3 runs to 15 residues. CDR3 region: CAISGKRGGHNEQFF. The CDR3 DNA follows: TGTGCCATCAGTGGGAAGCGGGGGGGCCACAATGAGCAGTTCTTC.

In the case of this clonotype: The junction and the germline gene differ at one end; a read error may be behind it. V usage is TRBV7-7 and J usage is TRBJ2-5, with D perhaps being TRBD1 or TRBD2 (5 bases each). This CDR3 contains 14 residues. Looked up from germline, CDR1 is SSHAT and CDR2 is FNYEAQ (reference sequence). The DNA for the CDR3 is TGTGCTAGCAGCTACCCGGGACCGCAAGAGACCCAGTACTTC. This translates into CASSYPGPQETQYF.

CDR3 loop: CAIRAFAGARGDTQYF. For the CDR3, the DNA is TGTGCCATCAGAGCCTTCGCGGGAGCCCGCGGGGATACGCAGTATTTT. This chain links TRBV10-3 with TRBJ2-3; TRBD2 matches 7 bases. CDR3 length: 16 amino acids. The V gene's germline CDR1 is ENHRY and CDR2 SYGVKD. After removal of 6 bases from V and 6 bases from J, the junction contained 15 bases not matched to a gene.

The V and J genes are TRBV27 and TRBJ2-7, with D hard to call. This CDR3 spans 16 amino acids. CDR1 and CDR2 (germline): MNHEY, SMNVEV (reference sequence). V shed 8 bases and J shed 3 bases, with 23 bases lying between them. CDR3 loop: CASAGARSEKNYEQYF. CDR3 sequence (DNA): TGTGCCAGCGCTGGAGCCCGAAGTGAAAAGAACTACGAGCAGTACTTC.

This clonotype was recorded a few times. This chain uses TRBV5-5 with TRBJ2-3; perhaps TRBD1 as D (5 bases). Between the trimmed V and J ends, which lost 3 bases and 7 bases, there was a span of 15 bases. CDR3 length: 14 residues. Germline lookup yields CDR1 SGHKS and CDR2 YYEKEE (reference sequence). The CDR3 loop is CASSSADSAYTQYF. The CDR3, as DNA: TGTGCCAGCAGCTCGGCTGACAGTGCCTATACGCAGTATTTT.

The sample holds a few counts of this clonotype. The CDR3 DNA reads TGTGCCAGCACCGGACAGGGGGCCCACGAGCAGTACTTC. As protein: CASTGQGAHEQYF. This rearrangement joins TRBV3-1 to TRBJ2-7, with 11 positions matching TRBD1. The ends lost 7 bases at V and 5 bases at J; junction bases unmatched: 4. Germline lookup yields CDR1 LGHDT and CDR2 YNNKEL (reference sequence). This CDR3 contains 13 residues.

The genes are TRBV20-1 and TRBJ2-1; 12 nucleotides match TRBD2. This CDR3 has 16 amino acids. J gave up 0 bases and V 4 bases, and 4 bases lay outside the gene matches. The germline V gene has CDR1 DFQATT and CDR2 SNEGSKA (reference sequence). The CDR3, as DNA: TGCAGTGCTAAATCTAGCGGGAGGGCCTCCTACAATGAGCAGTTCTTC. It specifies CSAKSSGRASYNEQFF.

This chain links TRBV5-8 with TRBJ2-1; TRBD2 matches 8 bases. V lost 1 base to trimming and J lost 7 bases; unmatched junction nucleotides: 7. Germline loops: CDR1 SGHTS, CDR2 YDEGEE. The CDR3 contains 15 residues. In DNA form, the CDR3 reads TGTGCCAGCAGCTTGAAAAGACTAGCGAGGAATGAGCAGTTCTTC. Its protein product is CASSLKRLARNEQFF.

The rearrangement links TRBV5-4 to TRBJ2-7; 16 bases are a match to TRBD2. The CDR3 loop spans 16 amino acids. V lost 4 bases, J lost 3 bases, and 4 bases stayed unmatched. CDR1 and CDR2 (germline): SGHNT, YYREEE (reference sequence). The CDR3 sequence is CASSTGLAGGDYEQYF. Written as DNA, the CDR3 is TGTGCCAGCAGCACGGGACTAGCGGGAGGGGACTACGAGCAGTACTTC.